Listed below are T cell receptor beta chains from one sample, sequenced in a study of tumor-infiltrating lymphocytes in localized non-small cell lung cancer. The table came from immunoSEQ multiplex PCR; TCRdb's copy has only in-frame clones and leaves some out. The sample includes about 15,000 clones, about 75% of them seen just once. The specimen was lung tumor tissue. Receptors originate from a human donor with non-small cell lung cancer. The CDR3 runs from the conserved cysteine through the conserved F or W. Each record gives: J gene, clone size, V gene, D gene, CDR3 protein, CDR3 DNA. A D gene is named only where the DNA matches it firmly. Clone size, where shown, is once, few, many, or a class for clones that have expanded.

j_call: TRBJ1-1
clone_size: .
v_call: TRBV19
d_call: .
cdr3_aa: CASSITRVMNTEAFF
cdr3_nt: TGTGCCAGTAGTATCACAAGGGTCATGAACACTGAAGCTTTCTTT

j_call: TRBJ2-7
clone_size: .
v_call: TRBV27
d_call: .
cdr3_aa: CASRNPGSSYEQYF
cdr3_nt: TGTGCCAGCAGAAACCCAGGGAGCTCCTACGAGCAGTACTTC

j_call: TRBJ2-7
clone_size: .
v_call: TRBV6-1
d_call: .
cdr3_aa: CASSELGGRTYEQYF
cdr3_nt: TGTGCCAGCAGTGAATTAGGGGGGAGGACCTACGAGCAGTACTTC

j_call: TRBJ2-5
clone_size: .
v_call: TRBV27
d_call: .
cdr3_aa: CASSSPLVAGTQYF
cdr3_nt: TGTGCCAGCAGTTCCCCCTTAGTGGCGGGGACCCAGTACTTC

j_call: TRBJ1-2
clone_size: .
v_call: TRBV7-2
d_call: .
cdr3_aa: CASSPDGNLESIDGYTF
cdr3_nt: TGTGCCAGCAGCCCCGATGGGAATTTGGAGTCCATAGATGGCTACACCTTC

j_call: TRBJ2-7
clone_size: .
v_call: TRBV4-1
d_call: .
cdr3_aa: CASSQVPRGYEQYF
cdr3_nt: TGCGCCAGCAGCCAAGTCCCAAGAGGCTACGAGCAGTACTTC

j_call: TRBJ2-5
clone_size: .
v_call: TRBV7-2
d_call: TRBD1
cdr3_aa: CASTPGTGESETQYF
cdr3_nt: TGTGCCAGCACCCCAGGGACAGGGGAGTCGGAGACCCAGTACTTC

j_call: TRBJ2-1
clone_size: .
v_call: TRBV6-4
d_call: TRBD2
cdr3_aa: CASSVTSGSWYNEQFF
cdr3_nt: TGTGCCAGCAGTGTCACTAGCGGGAGTTGGTACAATGAGCAGTTCTTC

j_call: TRBJ2-5
clone_size: .
v_call: TRBV5-4
d_call: TRBD2
cdr3_aa: CASSPRLAGGKGTQYF
cdr3_nt: TGTGCCAGCAGCCCCAGACTAGCCGGTGGGAAAGGGACCCAGTACTTC

j_call: TRBJ2-7
clone_size: .
v_call: TRBV27
d_call: TRBD2
cdr3_aa: CASSYLAGGAYEQYF
cdr3_nt: TGTGCCAGCAGTTACTTAGCGGGAGGGGCCTACGAGCAGTACTTC

j_call: TRBJ1-2
clone_size: .
v_call: TRBV10-3
d_call: .
cdr3_aa: CAISEHGGGYTF
cdr3_nt: TGTGCCATCAGTGAGCATGGTGGTGGCTACACCTTC

j_call: TRBJ2-7
clone_size: .
v_call: TRBV18
d_call: TRBD2
cdr3_aa: CASSKLRAGGLLYEQYF
cdr3_nt: TGTGCCAGCTCAAAACTCCGAGCGGGAGGTCTCCTATACGAGCAGTACTTC

j_call: TRBJ2-1
clone_size: .
v_call: TRBV9
d_call: TRBD2
cdr3_aa: CASSVGLAGGMVHEQFF
cdr3_nt: TGTGCCAGCAGCGTAGGCCTAGCGGGAGGCATGGTACATGAGCAGTTCTTC

j_call: TRBJ1-3
clone_size: .
v_call: TRBV2
d_call: .
cdr3_aa: CASSGDLRGNTIYF
cdr3_nt: TGTGCCAGCAGTGGAGACTTACGGGGAAACACCATATATTTT

j_call: TRBJ1-2
clone_size: .
v_call: TRBV6-4
d_call: .
cdr3_aa: CASSPVLGTPNYGYTF
cdr3_nt: TGTGCCAGCAGTCCTGTACTCGGAACACCTAACTATGGCTACACCTTC

j_call: TRBJ1-4
clone_size: .
v_call: TRBV25-1
d_call: .
cdr3_aa: CASRGTEGISLFF
cdr3_nt: TGTGCCAGCAGGGGGACTGAAGGGATAAGTCTGTTTTTT

j_call: TRBJ1-6
clone_size: .
v_call: TRBV11-2
d_call: .
cdr3_aa: CASSLVGAGGADSPLHF
cdr3_nt: TGTGCCAGCAGCTTAGTCGGGGCGGGGGGCGCCGATTCACCCCTCCACTTT

j_call: TRBJ1-1
clone_size: .
v_call: TRBV19
d_call: .
cdr3_aa: CASMPGYTEAFF
cdr3_nt: TGTGCCAGTATGCCAGGTTACACTGAAGCTTTCTTT

j_call: TRBJ2-1
clone_size: .
v_call: TRBV5-1
d_call: TRBD2
cdr3_aa: CASRASGISGYNEQFF
cdr3_nt: TGCGCCAGCAGGGCTAGCGGGATATCTGGCTACAATGAGCAGTTCTTC

j_call: TRBJ1-5
clone_size: .
v_call: TRBV2
d_call: TRBD1
cdr3_aa: CASSGDRDDQPQHF
cdr3_nt: TGTGCCAGCAGCGGGGACAGGGATGATCAGCCCCAGCATTTT

j_call: TRBJ2-3
clone_size: .
v_call: TRBV18
d_call: .
cdr3_aa: CASSLRAGRGTDTQYF
cdr3_nt: TGTGCCAGCTCACTTCGAGCGGGAAGGGGGACAGATACGCAGTATTTT

j_call: TRBJ1-5
clone_size: .
v_call: TRBV19
d_call: .
cdr3_aa: CASRLDNYSNQPQHF
cdr3_nt: TGTGCCAGTAGGCTGGACAACTATAGCAATCAGCCCCAGCATTTT

j_call: TRBJ2-7
clone_size: .
v_call: TRBV7-2
d_call: TRBD2
cdr3_aa: CASSSGSSGSDEQYF
cdr3_nt: TGTGCCAGCAGCTCGGGAAGTAGCGGGAGCGACGAGCAGTACTTC

j_call: TRBJ2-7
clone_size: once
v_call: TRBV7-9
d_call: .
cdr3_aa: CASSLDQGEQYF
cdr3_nt: TGTGCCAGCAGCTTAGATCAGGGCGAGCAGTACTTC

j_call: TRBJ2-3
clone_size: .
v_call: TRBV19
d_call: .
cdr3_aa: CASSIDWGTYLPDTQYF
cdr3_nt: TGTGCCAGTAGTATAGATTGGGGGACATATCTACCAGATACGCAGTATTTT

j_call: TRBJ2-6
clone_size: .
v_call: TRBV19
d_call: .
cdr3_aa: CASSISASGANVLTF
cdr3_nt: TGTGCCAGTAGTATATCCGCATCTGGGGCCAACGTCCTGACTTTC

j_call: TRBJ2-7
clone_size: .
v_call: TRBV4-1
d_call: TRBD1
cdr3_aa: CASSIRQGGSYEQYF
cdr3_nt: TGCGCCAGCAGCATTCGACAGGGGGGTTCCTACGAGCAGTACTTC

j_call: TRBJ1-3
clone_size: .
v_call: TRBV6-1
d_call: .
cdr3_aa: CASHKGDSGNTIYF
cdr3_nt: TGTGCCTCCCATAAGGGAGACTCTGGAAACACCATATATTTT

j_call: TRBJ1-3
clone_size: once
v_call: TRBV7-2
d_call: .
cdr3_aa: CASSPYGNTIYF
cdr3_nt: TGTGCCAGCAGCCCCTACGGAAACACCATATATTTT

j_call: TRBJ2-1
clone_size: .
v_call: TRBV6-1
d_call: TRBD1
cdr3_aa: CASSETGQTYNEQFF
cdr3_nt: TGTGCCAGCAGTGAAACGGGACAGACCTACAATGAGCAGTTCTTC

j_call: TRBJ1-5
clone_size: .
v_call: TRBV9
d_call: .
cdr3_aa: CASSENSYNQPQHF
cdr3_nt: TGTGCCAGCAGCGAGAACAGCTACAATCAGCCCCAGCATTTT

j_call: TRBJ2-3
clone_size: .
v_call: TRBV10-2
d_call: .
cdr3_aa: CASRDFTDTQYF
cdr3_nt: TGCGCCAGCAGGGACTTTACAGATACGCAGTATTTT

j_call: TRBJ2-1
clone_size: .
v_call: TRBV18
d_call: TRBD2
cdr3_aa: CASAGGLAAYNEQFF
cdr3_nt: TGTGCCAGCGCAGGGGGACTAGCGGCCTACAATGAGCAGTTCTTC

j_call: TRBJ2-7
clone_size: .
v_call: TRBV5-4
d_call: TRBD2
cdr3_aa: CASSRERGASEQYF
cdr3_nt: TGTGCCAGCAGCCGTGAGCGGGGTGCTAGTGAGCAGTACTTC

j_call: TRBJ1-5
clone_size: few
v_call: TRBV7-2
d_call: TRBD1
cdr3_aa: CASSPDRGTVQPQHF
cdr3_nt: TGTGCCAGCAGCCCAGACAGGGGCACAGTGCAGCCCCAGCATTTT

j_call: TRBJ1-2
clone_size: .
v_call: TRBV5-4
d_call: .
cdr3_aa: CASSPTGGGYTF
cdr3_nt: TGTGCCAGCAGCCCGACAGGCGGAGGCTACACCTTC

j_call: TRBJ2-3
clone_size: .
v_call: TRBV11-2
d_call: TRBD1
cdr3_aa: CASTSRGMSDTQYF
cdr3_nt: TGTGCCAGCACTAGCAGGGGGATGTCAGATACGCAGTATTTT

j_call: TRBJ2-6
clone_size: few
v_call: TRBV29-1
d_call: .
cdr3_aa: CSATPGSGANVLTF
cdr3_nt: TGCAGCGCTACACCGGGCTCTGGGGCCAACGTCCTGACTTTC

j_call: TRBJ1-6
clone_size: .
v_call: TRBV30
d_call: .
cdr3_aa: CAWKWGSSYNSPLHF
cdr3_nt: TGTGCCTGGAAGTGGGGAAGCTCCTATAATTCACCCCTCCACTTT

j_call: TRBJ1-3
clone_size: .
v_call: TRBV15
d_call: .
cdr3_aa: CATRPPGGGRGGNTIYF
cdr3_nt: TGTGCCACCAGACCCCCGGGTGGGGGGCGCGGTGGAAACACCATATATTTT

j_call: TRBJ1-1
clone_size: .
v_call: TRBV11-2
d_call: TRBD1
cdr3_aa: CASSLLAGQGLYTEAFF
cdr3_nt: TGTGCCAGCAGCTTACTGGCGGGACAGGGGCTTTACACTGAAGCTTTCTTT